The entry below describes one T cell receptor beta chain. Its specificity is not known. The length of the CDR3 is 11 residues. V lost 6 bases, J lost 9 bases, and 15 bases lay in between. Germline V gene data show CDR1 as DFQATT and CDR2 as SNEGSKA (reference sequence). Using immunoSEQ multiplex PCR, the repertoire was profiled, and TCRdb retains in-frame clones only, with some absent. Among around 100,000 clones listed, 75% to 90% were seen once. This record belongs to a study of T cell responses to AZD1222 COVID-19 vaccine. Study findings and constraints: The study identified only five to seven AZD1222 recipients as seropositive at baseline. Donors were chiefly white British, with a greater number of females, and clonal diversity was perhaps underestimated.

The V call is TRBV20-1, the J call TRBJ2-7; D is uncertain. The receptor's source is an adult in good health. The starting material was peripheral blood, obtained on day 0 of AZD1222 vaccination. The CDR3 sequence is CSATAPGGQYF. CDR3 bases: TGCAGTGCAACAGCCCCCGGTGGGCAGTACTTC.